There are a few counts of the clone carrying this TCR beta chain. TCRdb's copy holds only in-frame clones and misses some; the assay was immunoSEQ multiplex PCR. The table has roughly 260,000 clones, 83% seen once. Membership in each cohort depended on participant-reported clinical history. Up to 2 weeks before entering the study, exposed participants had met a COVID-19 case. This record comes from a study of blood T cell repertoires in COVID-19. Study-level information: Sources were T cells, B-cell-depleted T cells, or PBMCs; the material itself was cDNA or gDNA.

This CDR3 region has 14 residues. Germline lookup yields CDR1 ENHRY and CDR2 SYGVKD. Trimming stripped 3 bases from V and 0 bases from J, with 6 bases between. The sequenced sample consisted of PBMCs or T cells enriched from blood (not recorded which). V and J are TRBV10-3 and TRBJ1-5, with D possibly TRBD1 on 5 matching bases. The TCR was taken from a woman between 35 and 50 years old who had been exposed to COVID-19. CDR3 in DNA: TGTGCCATCAGTGACAGGGCTAGCAATCAGCCCCAGCATTTT. This codes for CAISDRASNQPQHF.